The clone carrying this T cell receptor beta chain was seen a few times. Every bit of the isolated RNA underwent reverse transcription, so sequencing read expressed TCRB transcripts. Generated by immunoSEQ multiplex PCR, the TCRdb table keeps only in-frame clones and is missing some. The sample records about 900,000 clones, 15% to 20% being singletons. This sample is part of a study of beta chain features in type 1 diabetes. Germline assignment: CDR1 SNHLY and CDR2 FYNNEI. With V trimmed by 6 bases and J by 4 bases, 2 bases remained unmatched. CDR3 length: 13 residues. There was one heparinised blood draw per donor, averaging about 120 mL.

V usage is TRBV2 and J usage is TRBJ1-2; TRBD1 matches at 10 bases. The specimen sequenced was naive CD4+ T cells from blood. The TCR sequence derives from a woman between 18 and 30 years old in good health. CDR3 region: CASSWTGGYGYTF. CDR3 coding DNA: TGTGCCAGCAGCTGGACAGGGGGCTATGGCTACACCTTC.